Each of the 6 T cell receptor beta chains below was sequenced from the same sample in a study of T cells in Graves' hyperthyroidism and ophthalmopathy. Authors of the study amplified TCR beta CDR3 regions from RNA transcripts. The TCR CDR3 first-round RT-PCR relied on the HTBI primer set. TCRdb ran MiXCR on the multiplex PCR reads and lists one entry per CDR3 protein. This sample carries about 700,000 distinct CDR3 sequences, approximately 15% of them seen once, and the ten largest clones take roughly 10%. The sequencing sample was made of blood. These receptors were taken from a young woman with Graves' hyperthyroidism.

The rearrangement uses TRBV2 and TRBJ1-2, with 10 bases lining up with TRBD1. There are 18 residues in the CDR3. Germline lookup yields CDR1 SNHLY and CDR2 FYNNEI. With 6 bases clipped from V and 4 bases from J, the junction kept 17 bases outside the gene matches. CDR3 loop: CASSGQGGPQGFGYGYTF. The CDR3 nucleotides read TGTGCCAGCAGCGGACAGGGGGGGCCACAGGGATTCGGCTATGGCTACACCTTC. The whole variable domain, remainder taken from reference TRBV2 and TRBJ1-2, is EPEVTQTPSHQVTQMGQEVILRCVPISNHLYFYWYRQILGQKVEFLVSFYNNEISEKSEIFDDQFSVERPDGSNFTLKIRSTKLEDSAMYFCASSGQGGPQGFGYGYTFGSGTRLTVV.

This clonotype has a count of ten or more. The rearrangement joins TRBV2 to TRBJ2-1, with D perhaps matching TRBD2 (5 bases). Germline values: CDR1 SNHLY, CDR2 FYNNEI. Trimming shortened V by 7 bases and J by 2 bases, and 12 bases separated the two germline ends. CDR3 length: 14 amino acids. For the CDR3, the DNA is TGTGCCAGCAAAAGGGAGCAGACCTACAATGAGCAGTTCTTC. It yields the protein CASKREQTYNEQFF.

The CDR3 DNA sequence: TGTGCCAGCCGCTGGGACAGGGCTGCCGAGCAGTACTTC. This sequence encodes CASRWDRAAEQYF. The chain employs TRBV2 and TRBJ2-7; 9 bases align to TRBD1. CDR1 is SNHLY and CDR2 is FYNNEI in the germline V gene. This CDR3 has 13 amino acids. V was clipped by 8 bases and J by 6 bases; unmatched bases: 8.

Details on this clonotype: This may stem from a read error, because a much larger clone lies one nucleotide away. The chain recombines TRBV7-2 with TRBJ2-7; D is ambiguous. Germline loops: CDR1 SGHTA, CDR2 FQGNSA. The CDR3 has 14 residues. V lost 4 bases and J 6 bases, leaving 16 bases between the germline ends. The CDR3 DNA reads TGTGCCAGCAGCTCGGACGGATCGGCCTGCGAGCAGTACTTC. Encoded protein: CASSSDGSACEQYF.

V and J are TRBV4-1 and TRBJ1-5; maybe TRBD1 (5 bases). Per the germline V gene, CDR1 is MGHRA and CDR2 is YSYEKL. Trimming removed 5 bases from V and 9 bases from J, with 11 bases in between. The CDR3 covers 12 residues. CDR3 coding DNA: TGCGCCAGCAGCGACACAGGCCGGCCCCAGCATTTT. Translation gives CASSDTGRPQHF.

The chain recombines TRBV6-1 with TRBJ2-3; 8 bases match TRBD2. V was clipped by 6 bases and J by 2 bases; unmatched bases: 7. Germline CDR1 MNHNS, CDR2 SASEGT. This CDR3 spans 15 amino acids. CDR3 residues: CASRPRTSFTDTQYF. For the CDR3, the DNA is TGTGCCAGCAGACCCCGGACTAGCTTCACAGATACGCAGTATTTT.